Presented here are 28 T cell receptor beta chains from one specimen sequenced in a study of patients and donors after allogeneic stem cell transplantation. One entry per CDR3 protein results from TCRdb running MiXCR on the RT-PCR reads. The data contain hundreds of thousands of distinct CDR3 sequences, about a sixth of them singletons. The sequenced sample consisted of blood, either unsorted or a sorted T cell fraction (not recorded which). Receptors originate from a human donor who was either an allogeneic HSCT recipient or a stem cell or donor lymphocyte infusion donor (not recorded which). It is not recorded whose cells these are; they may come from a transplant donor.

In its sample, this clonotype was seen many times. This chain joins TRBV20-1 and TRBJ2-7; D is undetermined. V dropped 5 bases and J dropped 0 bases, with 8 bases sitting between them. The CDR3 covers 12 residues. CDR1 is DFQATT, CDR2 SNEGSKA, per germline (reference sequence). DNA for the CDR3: TGCAGTGCTGAGAAGAGCTCCTACGAGCAGTACTTC. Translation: CSAEKSSYEQYF.

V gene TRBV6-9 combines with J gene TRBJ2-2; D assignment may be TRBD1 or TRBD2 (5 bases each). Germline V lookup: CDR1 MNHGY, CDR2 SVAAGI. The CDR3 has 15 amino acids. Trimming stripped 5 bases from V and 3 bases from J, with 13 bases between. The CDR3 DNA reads TGTGCCAGCAGTCACCGGGACCTATACACCGGGGAGCTGTTTTTT. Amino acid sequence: CASSHRDLYTGELFF.

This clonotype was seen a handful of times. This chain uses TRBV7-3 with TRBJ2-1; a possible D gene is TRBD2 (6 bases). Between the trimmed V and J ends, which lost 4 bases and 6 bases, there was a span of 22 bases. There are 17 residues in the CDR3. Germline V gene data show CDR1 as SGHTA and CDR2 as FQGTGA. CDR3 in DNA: TGTGCCAGCAGCTCACGGGTTGGGACGGAGGGGTCCAATGAGCAGTTCTTC. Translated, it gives CASSSRVGTEGSNEQFF.

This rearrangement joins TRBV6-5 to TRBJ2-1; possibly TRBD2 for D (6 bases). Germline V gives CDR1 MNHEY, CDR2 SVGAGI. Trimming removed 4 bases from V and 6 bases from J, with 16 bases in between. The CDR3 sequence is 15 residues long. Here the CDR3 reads CASSFLGLQGNEQFF. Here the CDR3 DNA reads TGTGCCAGCAGTTTCCTGGGACTCCAGGGCAATGAGCAGTTCTTC.

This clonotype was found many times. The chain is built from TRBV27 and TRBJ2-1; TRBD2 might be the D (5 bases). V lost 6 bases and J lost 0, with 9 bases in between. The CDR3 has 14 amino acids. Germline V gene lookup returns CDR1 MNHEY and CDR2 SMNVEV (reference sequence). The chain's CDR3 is CASSLASSYNEQFF. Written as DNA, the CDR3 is TGTGCCAGCAGCTTAGCGAGCTCCTACAATGAGCAGTTCTTC.

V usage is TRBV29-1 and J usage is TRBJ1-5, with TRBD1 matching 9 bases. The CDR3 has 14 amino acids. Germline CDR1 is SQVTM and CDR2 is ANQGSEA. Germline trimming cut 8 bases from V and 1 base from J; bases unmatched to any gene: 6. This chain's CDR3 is CSFCDRGSNQPQHF. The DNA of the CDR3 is TGCAGCTTCTGCGACAGGGGGAGCAATCAGCCCCAGCATTTT.

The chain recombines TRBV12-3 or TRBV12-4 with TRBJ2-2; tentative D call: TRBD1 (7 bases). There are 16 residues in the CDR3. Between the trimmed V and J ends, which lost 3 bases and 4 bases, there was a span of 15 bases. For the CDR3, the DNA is TGTGCCAGCAGTTTGGAGAGGGGGCGGGGCACCGGGGAGCTGTTTTTT. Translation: CASSLERGRGTGELFF.

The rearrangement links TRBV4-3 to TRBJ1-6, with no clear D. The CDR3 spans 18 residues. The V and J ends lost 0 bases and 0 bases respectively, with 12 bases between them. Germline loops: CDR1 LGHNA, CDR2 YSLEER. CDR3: CASSQDGHLSSYNSPLHF. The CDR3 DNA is TGCGCCAGCAGCCAAGATGGGCACCTGAGCTCCTATAATTCACCCCTCCACTTT.

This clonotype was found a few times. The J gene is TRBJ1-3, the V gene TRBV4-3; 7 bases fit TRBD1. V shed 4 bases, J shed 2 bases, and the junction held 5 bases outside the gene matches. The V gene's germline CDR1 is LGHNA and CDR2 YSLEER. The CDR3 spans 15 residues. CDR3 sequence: CASSLRQGPGNTIYF. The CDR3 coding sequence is TGCGCCAGCAGCCTCAGACAGGGCCCTGGAAACACCATATATTTT.

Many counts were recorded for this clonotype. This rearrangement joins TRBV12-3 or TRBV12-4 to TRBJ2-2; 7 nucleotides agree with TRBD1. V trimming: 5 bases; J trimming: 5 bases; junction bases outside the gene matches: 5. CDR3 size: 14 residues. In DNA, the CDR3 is TGTGCCAGCAGTCTTAAGGGGGCAACCGGGGAGCTGTTTTTT. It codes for CASSLKGATGELFF.

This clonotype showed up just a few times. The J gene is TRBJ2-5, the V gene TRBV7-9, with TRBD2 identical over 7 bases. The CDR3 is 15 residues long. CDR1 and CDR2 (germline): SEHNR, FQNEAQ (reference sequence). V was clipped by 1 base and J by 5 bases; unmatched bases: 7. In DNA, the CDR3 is TGTGCCAGCAGCTTAGGAAGGACTAGTACGGAGACCCAGTACTTC. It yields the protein CASSLGRTSTETQYF.

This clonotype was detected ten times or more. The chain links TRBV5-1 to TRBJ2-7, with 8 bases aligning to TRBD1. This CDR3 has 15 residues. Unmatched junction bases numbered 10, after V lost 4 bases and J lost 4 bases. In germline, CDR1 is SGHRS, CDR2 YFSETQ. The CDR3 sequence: CASSPIGTGVYEQYF. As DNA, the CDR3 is TGCGCCAGCAGCCCGATAGGGACAGGAGTTTACGAGCAGTACTTC.

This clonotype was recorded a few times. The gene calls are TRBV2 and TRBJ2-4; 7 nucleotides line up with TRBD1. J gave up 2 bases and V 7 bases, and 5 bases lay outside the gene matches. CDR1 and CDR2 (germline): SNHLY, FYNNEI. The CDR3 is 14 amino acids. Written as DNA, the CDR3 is TGTGCCAGCACAACACAGGGGACCAAAAACATTCAGTACTTC. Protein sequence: CASTTQGTKNIQYF.

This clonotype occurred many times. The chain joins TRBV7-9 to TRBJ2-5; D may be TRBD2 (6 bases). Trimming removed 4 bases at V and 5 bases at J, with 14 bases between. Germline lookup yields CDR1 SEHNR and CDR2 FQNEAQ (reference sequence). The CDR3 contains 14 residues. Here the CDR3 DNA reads TGTGCCAGCAGCTCCACGGCTGGAGGGGAGACCCAGTACTTC. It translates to CASSSTAGGETQYF.

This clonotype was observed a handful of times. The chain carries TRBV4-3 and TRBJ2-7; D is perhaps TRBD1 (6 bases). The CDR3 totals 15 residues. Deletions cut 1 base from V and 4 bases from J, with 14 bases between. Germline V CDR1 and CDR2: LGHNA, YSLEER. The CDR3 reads CASSQGEGTGYEQYF. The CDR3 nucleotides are TGCGCCAGCAGCCAAGGGGAAGGAACAGGGTACGAGCAGTACTTC.

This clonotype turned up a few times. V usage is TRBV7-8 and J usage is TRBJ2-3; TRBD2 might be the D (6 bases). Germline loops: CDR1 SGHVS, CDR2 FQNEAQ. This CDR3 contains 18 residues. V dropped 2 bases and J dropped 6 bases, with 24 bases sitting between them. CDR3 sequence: CASSLQRSGSGVRDTQYF. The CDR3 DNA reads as TGTGCCAGCAGCTTACAAAGATCGGGTAGCGGTGTTCGGGATACGCAGTATTTT.

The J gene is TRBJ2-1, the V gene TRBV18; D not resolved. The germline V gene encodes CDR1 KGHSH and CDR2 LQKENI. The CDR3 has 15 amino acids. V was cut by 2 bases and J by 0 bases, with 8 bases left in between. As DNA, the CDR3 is TGTGCCAGCTCACCAGGTTGGGACTCCTACAATGAGCAGTTCTTC. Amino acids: CASSPGWDSYNEQFF. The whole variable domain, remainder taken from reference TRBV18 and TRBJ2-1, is NAGVMQNPRHLVRRRGQEARLRCSPMKGHSHVYWYRQLPEEGLKFMVYLQKENIIDESGMPKERFSAEFPKEGPSILRIQQVVRGDSAAYFCASSPGWDSYNEQFFGPGTRLTVL.

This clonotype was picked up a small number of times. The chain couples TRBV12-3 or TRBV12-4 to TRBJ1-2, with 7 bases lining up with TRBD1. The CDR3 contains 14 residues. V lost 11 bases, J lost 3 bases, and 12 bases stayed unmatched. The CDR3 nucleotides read TGTGCCTCCTCGACAGGGAGGGCCGACTATGGCTACACCTTC. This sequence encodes CASSTGRADYGYTF.

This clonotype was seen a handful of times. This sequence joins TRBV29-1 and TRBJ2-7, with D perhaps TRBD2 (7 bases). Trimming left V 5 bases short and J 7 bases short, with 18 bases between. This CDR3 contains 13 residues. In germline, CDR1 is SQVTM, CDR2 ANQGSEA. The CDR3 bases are TGCAGCGTTCTTTCCCGGACAGCGGGAGAGCAGTACTTC. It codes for CSVLSRTAGEQYF.

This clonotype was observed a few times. This CDR3 is CATSRDRGRGDTDTQYF. The CDR3, as DNA: TGTGCCACCAGCAGAGATCGGGGCAGGGGTGACACAGATACGCAGTATTTT. The J gene is TRBJ2-3, the V gene TRBV15, with a weak D call TRBD1 (6 bases). The V and J ends lost 0 bases and 2 bases respectively, with 15 bases between them. The germline gives CDR1 LNHNV, CDR2 YYDKDF (reference sequence). CDR3 length equals 17 residues.

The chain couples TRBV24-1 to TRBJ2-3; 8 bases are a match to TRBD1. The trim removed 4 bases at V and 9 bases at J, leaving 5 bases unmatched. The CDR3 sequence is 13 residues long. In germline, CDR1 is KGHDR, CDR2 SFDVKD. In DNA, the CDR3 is TGTGCCACCAGTGACCCCCGGGACAGGACGCAGTATTTT. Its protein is CATSDPRDRTQYF.

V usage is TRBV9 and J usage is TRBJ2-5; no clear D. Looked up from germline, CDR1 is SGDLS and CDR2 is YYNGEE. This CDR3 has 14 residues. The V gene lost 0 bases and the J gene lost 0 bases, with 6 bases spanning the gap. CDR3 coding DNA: TGTGCCAGCAGCGTAGCCCCTAACCAAGAGACCCAGTACTTC. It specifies CASSVAPNQETQYF.

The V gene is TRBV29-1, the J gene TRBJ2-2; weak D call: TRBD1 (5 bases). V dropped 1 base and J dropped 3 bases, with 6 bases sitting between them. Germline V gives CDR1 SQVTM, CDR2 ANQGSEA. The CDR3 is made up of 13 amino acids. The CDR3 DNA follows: TGCAGCGTTGAAGGACAGTACACCGGGGAGCTGTTTTTT. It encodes CSVEGQYTGELFF.

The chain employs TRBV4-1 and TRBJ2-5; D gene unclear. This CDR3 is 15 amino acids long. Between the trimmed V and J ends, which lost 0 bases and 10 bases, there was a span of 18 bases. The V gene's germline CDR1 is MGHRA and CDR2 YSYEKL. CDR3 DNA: TGCGCCAGCAGCCAAGATAGAGACATCCCCTGGGGCCAGTACTTC. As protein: CASSQDRDIPWGQYF.

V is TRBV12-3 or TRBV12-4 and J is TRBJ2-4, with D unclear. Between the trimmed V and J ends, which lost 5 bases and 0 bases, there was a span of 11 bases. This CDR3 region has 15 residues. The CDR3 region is CASSRADLAKNIQYF. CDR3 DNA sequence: TGTGCCAGCAGTAGAGCAGATCTAGCCAAAAACATTCAGTACTTC.

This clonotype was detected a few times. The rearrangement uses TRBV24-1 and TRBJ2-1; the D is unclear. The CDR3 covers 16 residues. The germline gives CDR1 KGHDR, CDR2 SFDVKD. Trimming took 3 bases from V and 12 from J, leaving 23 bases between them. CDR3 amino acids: CATSDPDPHPASGQFF. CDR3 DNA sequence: TGTGCCACCAGTGATCCCGACCCTCATCCGGCGTCGGGGCAGTTCTTC.

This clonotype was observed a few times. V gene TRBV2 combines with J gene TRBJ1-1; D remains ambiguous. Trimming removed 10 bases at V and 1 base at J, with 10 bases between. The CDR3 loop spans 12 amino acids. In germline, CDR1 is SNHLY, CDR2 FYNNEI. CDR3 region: CATDISNTEAFF. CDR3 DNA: TGTGCCACAGACATCTCGAACACTGAAGCTTTCTTT.

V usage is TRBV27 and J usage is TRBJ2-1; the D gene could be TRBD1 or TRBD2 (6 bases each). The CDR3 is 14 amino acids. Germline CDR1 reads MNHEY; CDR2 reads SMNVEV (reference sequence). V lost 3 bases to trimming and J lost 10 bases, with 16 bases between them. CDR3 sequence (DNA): TGTGCCAGCAGTTTGACAGGCCCCGGAGGGGAGCAGTTCTTC. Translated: CASSLTGPGGEQFF.